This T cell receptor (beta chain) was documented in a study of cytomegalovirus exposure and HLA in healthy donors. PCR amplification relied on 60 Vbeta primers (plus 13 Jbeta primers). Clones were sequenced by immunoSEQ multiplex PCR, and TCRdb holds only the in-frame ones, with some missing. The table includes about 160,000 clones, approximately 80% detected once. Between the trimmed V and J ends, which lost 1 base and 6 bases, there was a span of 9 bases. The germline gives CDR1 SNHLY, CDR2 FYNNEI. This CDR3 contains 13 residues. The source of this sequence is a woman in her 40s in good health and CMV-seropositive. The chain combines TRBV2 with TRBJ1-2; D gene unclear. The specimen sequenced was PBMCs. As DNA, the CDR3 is TGTGCCAGCAGTGAAGGAGAGGCCCATGGCTACACCTTC. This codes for CASSEGEAHGYTF. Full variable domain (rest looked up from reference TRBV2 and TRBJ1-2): EPEVTQTPSHQVTQMGQEVILRCVPISNHLYFYWYRQILGQKVEFLVSFYNNEISEKSEIFDDQFSVERPDGSNFTLKIRSTKLEDSAMYFCASSEGEAHGYTFGSGTRLTVV.